Detailed here is one TCR beta chain. Its antigen is unknown. The data stem from a study of long-term antiretroviral therapy in people with HIV. Survey level was the resolution at which the v3.0 immunoSEQ assay ran. This table comes from immunoSEQ multiplex PCR, and its TCRdb copy is limited to in-frame clones, with some not included. Of about 29,000 clones in the sample, about 82% were seen once. Whole-study findings and limits: Records did not include ART adherence, viral resistance or therapy changes. Controls exceeded HIV repertoires in CDR3 length range.

V was cut by 2 bases and J by 4 bases, with 18 bases left in between. The CDR3 has 17 residues. Looked up from germline, CDR1 is SGHAT and CDR2 is FQNNGV. At least one PBMC sample before ART and at least two after were required. DNA was extracted from around 0.96-9.9 million thawed cryopreserved PBMC. The source was unsorted PBMCs, collected 3 years after starting antiretroviral therapy. V usage is TRBV11-2 and J usage is TRBJ2-1, with D possibly being TRBD2 (6 bases). This receptor was obtained from a man aged 35 to 55 with HIV. The CDR3 loop is CASSLLGSGQLYNEQFF. The CDR3 nucleotides read TGTGCCAGCAGCTTACTCGGGAGCGGGCAGCTATACAATGAGCAGTTCTTC.